These T cell receptor beta chains were read from a single sample in a study of T-cell memory formation after mild COVID-19. TCRdb itself ran the 5' RACE reads through MiXCR, one entry per CDR3 protein. This table has about 200,000 distinct CDR3 sequences, roughly 10% appearing once. Sequenced sample: PBMCs or a T cell subset sorted from them (not recorded which). The receptor set was obtained from a man younger than 35 who had mild COVID-19 (a few samples of this study predate the infection). Cell type and time point are not known. CDR3s include the opening cysteine and the closing phenylalanine or tryptophan. A D gene is named only where the DNA matches it firmly. The size field is filled for only some rows; it gives once, few, many or a size class.

V gene: TRBV20-1
J gene: TRBJ2-3
D gene: NA
clone size: many
CDR3 DNA: TGCAGTGCTAGGATTACTAGCACAGATACGCAGTATTTT
CDR3 protein: CSARITSTDTQYF

V gene: TRBV5-1
J gene: TRBJ2-1
D gene: NA
clone size: NA
CDR3 DNA: TGCGCCAGCAGCGCCAACACCGCACCTTCGAACTTCAATGAGCAGTTCTTC
CDR3 protein: CASSANTAPSNFNEQFF

V gene: TRBV5-1
J gene: TRBJ2-1
D gene: TRBD2
clone size: NA
CDR3 DNA: TGCGCCAGCAGCTTTAATATAGCGGGGGGTTTGAATGAGCAGTTCTTC
CDR3 protein: CASSFNIAGGLNEQFF

V gene: TRBV10-3
J gene: TRBJ1-2
D gene: NA
clone size: few
CDR3 DNA: TGTGCCATCAGTGAGTCGGCAGGGAACTATGGCTACACCTTC
CDR3 protein: CAISESAGNYGYTF

V gene: TRBV7-9
J gene: TRBJ2-1
D gene: TRBD2
clone size: NA
CDR3 DNA: TGTGCCAGCAGCTTATCGTTAGCGGGGACCTACAATGAGCAGTTCTTC
CDR3 protein: CASSLSLAGTYNEQFF

V gene: TRBV11-2
J gene: TRBJ2-7
D gene: TRBD1
clone size: NA
CDR3 DNA: TGTGCCAGCAGCTTAGCAACAGGACAGGGATCCTACGAGCAGTACTTC
CDR3 protein: CASSLATGQGSYEQYF

V gene: TRBV20-1
J gene: TRBJ2-2
D gene: NA
clone size: few
CDR3 DNA: TGCAGTGTTCGGCACGTTTTGCACACCGGGGAGCTGTTTTTT
CDR3 protein: CSVRHVLHTGELFF

V gene: TRBV5-4
J gene: TRBJ2-5
D gene: NA
clone size: few
CDR3 DNA: TGTGCCAGCAGCCCATCTACGGCGTGGGAGACCCAGTACTTC
CDR3 protein: CASSPSTAWETQYF

V gene: TRBV23-1
J gene: TRBJ2-1
D gene: TRBD2
clone size: NA
CDR3 DNA: TGCGCCAGCAGTCAAATGGGAGATGGTCAGCGGGGGAGCTCCTACAATGAGCAGTTCTTC
CDR3 protein: CASSQMGDGQRGSSYNEQFF

V gene: TRBV7-8
J gene: TRBJ1-1
D gene: NA
clone size: many
CDR3 DNA: TGTGCCAGCAGCTTAGATTGGACGGGGACTGAAGCTTTCTTT
CDR3 protein: CASSLDWTGTEAFF

V gene: TRBV12-3/TRBV12-4
J gene: TRBJ2-4
D gene: NA
clone size: many
CDR3 DNA: TGTGCCAGCAGTTCGTCCAGGGGAGGCATTCAGTACTTC
CDR3 protein: CASSSSRGGIQYF

V gene: TRBV9
J gene: TRBJ2-5
D gene: TRBD1
clone size: NA
CDR3 DNA: TGTGCCAGCAGCTCAGGGACAGCTCAAGAGACCCAGTACTTC
CDR3 protein: CASSSGTAQETQYF

V gene: TRBV5-1
J gene: TRBJ2-5
D gene: NA
clone size: NA
CDR3 DNA: TGCGCCAGCAGCTTGGATATGGGGACGGAGACCCAGTACTTC
CDR3 protein: CASSLDMGTETQYF

V gene: TRBV5-1
J gene: TRBJ1-5
D gene: TRBD1
clone size: few
CDR3 DNA: TGCGCCAGCAGCTCGGGACAGGGGGATCAGCCCCAGCATTTT
CDR3 protein: CASSSGQGDQPQHF

V gene: TRBV20-1
J gene: TRBJ1-1
D gene: NA
clone size: many
CDR3 DNA: TGCAGTGCTAGAGATGGGAAGGAAATGAACACTGAAGCTTTCTTT
CDR3 protein: CSARDGKEMNTEAFF

V gene: TRBV4-2
J gene: TRBJ2-7
D gene: NA
clone size: many
CDR3 DNA: TGTGCCAGCAGCCAATGGGCTAGCGCTCGGGAGCAGTACTTC
CDR3 protein: CASSQWASAREQYF

V gene: TRBV19
J gene: TRBJ2-5
D gene: TRBD2
clone size: few
CDR3 DNA: TGTGCCAGTAGTACAACGTCTAGCGGCCAGTACTTC
CDR3 protein: CASSTTSSGQYF

V gene: TRBV6-2/TRBV6-3
J gene: TRBJ2-1
D gene: NA
clone size: few
CDR3 DNA: TGTGCCAGCAGCTCGGACCGGAAGGATGAGCAGTTCTTC
CDR3 protein: CASSSDRKDEQFF

V gene: TRBV7-2
J gene: TRBJ1-1
D gene: TRBD1
clone size: few
CDR3 DNA: TGTGCCAGCAGCTCGGACAGGGGAAGGACTGGGGCTTTCTTT
CDR3 protein: CASSSDRGRTGAFF

V gene: TRBV5-1
J gene: TRBJ2-3
D gene: NA
clone size: NA
CDR3 DNA: TGCGCCAGCAGCTTGGCCGTGGACACGCAGTATTTT
CDR3 protein: CASSLAVDTQYF

V gene: TRBV20-1
J gene: TRBJ2-1
D gene: TRBD1
clone size: many
CDR3 DNA: TGCAGTGCTAGAGGACAGGGGGGCTCCTACAATGAGCAGTTCTTC
CDR3 protein: CSARGQGGSYNEQFF

V gene: TRBV11-2
J gene: TRBJ2-1
D gene: NA
clone size: many
CDR3 DNA: TGTGCCAGCAGCTTAGGCGGGGGCACCAGCTCCTACAATGAGCAGTTCTTC
CDR3 protein: CASSLGGGTSSYNEQFF

V gene: TRBV5-4
J gene: TRBJ2-2
D gene: TRBD2
clone size: few
CDR3 DNA: TGTGCCAGCAGCGCCGGACTAGCGAGGAACACCGGGGAGCTGTTTTTT
CDR3 protein: CASSAGLARNTGELFF

V gene: TRBV10-2
J gene: TRBJ2-2
D gene: NA
clone size: few
CDR3 DNA: TGCGCCAGCGGACGGAGGGACACCGGGGAGCTGTTTTTT
CDR3 protein: CASGRRDTGELFF

V gene: TRBV5-1
J gene: TRBJ2-1
D gene: TRBD1
clone size: NA
CDR3 DNA: TGCGCCAGCAGCAACCGGGACAGGGCTAGGGATGAGCAGTTCTTC
CDR3 protein: CASSNRDRARDEQFF

V gene: TRBV5-1
J gene: TRBJ2-1
D gene: TRBD2
clone size: few
CDR3 DNA: TGCGCCAGCAGCTTTAGCGGGGGGATCGATGAGCAGTTCTTC
CDR3 protein: CASSFSGGIDEQFF

V gene: TRBV15
J gene: TRBJ2-2
D gene: NA
clone size: NA
CDR3 DNA: TGTGCCACCAGCAGAGAGAGGGGCCCCCTGGGAGTCGGGGAGCTGTTTTTT
CDR3 protein: CATSRERGPLGVGELFF

V gene: TRBV30
J gene: TRBJ2-7
D gene: NA
clone size: few
CDR3 DNA: TGTGCCTGCGGCGAGCAGTACTTC
CDR3 protein: CACGEQYF

V gene: TRBV5-1
J gene: TRBJ2-6
D gene: NA
clone size: few
CDR3 DNA: TGCGCCAGCAGCTCCATAGGATTGACAGGATTCGGCTCTGGGGCCAACGTCCTGACTTTC
CDR3 protein: CASSSIGLTGFGSGANVLTF

V gene: TRBV28
J gene: TRBJ1-5
D gene: NA
clone size: few
CDR3 DNA: TGTGCCAGCAGAAGAGGGAACAATCAGCCCCAGCATTTT
CDR3 protein: CASRRGNNQPQHF

V gene: TRBV11-2
J gene: TRBJ2-5
D gene: NA
clone size: few
CDR3 DNA: TGTGCCAGCAGCTTACAGCTAACCTCCTTTTTGGCGGCGATCAAAGAGACCCAGTACTTC
CDR3 protein: CASSLQLTSFLAAIKETQYF

V gene: TRBV20-1
J gene: TRBJ1-2
D gene: NA
clone size: many
CDR3 DNA: TGCAGTGCTAGTCCTGGTACATCTAAGGACTATGGCTACACCTTC
CDR3 protein: CSASPGTSKDYGYTF

V gene: TRBV3-1
J gene: TRBJ2-1
D gene: TRBD2
clone size: few
CDR3 DNA: TGTGCCAGCAGCCAAGCGGGGGGGCGGTTCTACAATGAGCAGTTCTTC
CDR3 protein: CASSQAGGRFYNEQFF

V gene: TRBV18
J gene: TRBJ2-3
D gene: NA
clone size: NA
CDR3 DNA: TGTGCCAGCTCACCGATGGAGGGGGGGCCTGGAGATACGCAGTATTTT
CDR3 protein: CASSPMEGGPGDTQYF

V gene: TRBV24-1
J gene: TRBJ2-1
D gene: NA
clone size: many
CDR3 DNA: TGTGCCACCAGTGATTTCTCGGAGAGGTCGGGCAATGAGCAGTTCTTC
CDR3 protein: CATSDFSERSGNEQFF

V gene: TRBV20-1
J gene: TRBJ2-7
D gene: NA
clone size: NA
CDR3 DNA: TGCAGTGCTAGGGACTTCAAGACCTACGAGCAGTACTTC
CDR3 protein: CSARDFKTYEQYF

V gene: TRBV24-1
J gene: TRBJ2-3
D gene: TRBD2
clone size: many
CDR3 DNA: TGTGCCACCAGTGATTTGAAGCGGGGGGGTGAAGATACGCAGTATTTT
CDR3 protein: CATSDLKRGGEDTQYF

V gene: TRBV7-2
J gene: TRBJ2-5
D gene: NA
clone size: few
CDR3 DNA: TGTGCCAGCAGCTTAGACCCTAGCTTCGAGACCCAGTACTTC
CDR3 protein: CASSLDPSFETQYF

V gene: TRBV15
J gene: TRBJ2-4
D gene: NA
clone size: NA
CDR3 DNA: TGTGCCACCAGCAGGTATCCGAAAAACATTCAGTACTTC
CDR3 protein: CATSRYPKNIQYF

V gene: TRBV6-5
J gene: TRBJ1-4
D gene: NA
clone size: few
CDR3 DNA: TGTGCCCCAGGCGAAAAACTGTTTTTT
CDR3 protein: CAPGEKLFF

V gene: TRBV7-6
J gene: TRBJ2-7
D gene: NA
clone size: NA
CDR3 DNA: TGTGCCTCCGGCGGAGAGCAGCCGAAGAGCTCCTACGAGCAGTACTTC
CDR3 protein: CASGGEQPKSSYEQYF

V gene: TRBV20-1
J gene: TRBJ1-1
D gene: NA
clone size: many
CDR3 DNA: TGCAGTGCTAGAGCGGGTGGTGCCGGCGACACTGAAGCTTTCTTT
CDR3 protein: CSARAGGAGDTEAFF

V gene: TRBV5-1
J gene: TRBJ2-3
D gene: TRBD1
clone size: many
CDR3 DNA: TGCGCCAGCAGATCCGGGACAGAGCTTCACGATACGCAGTATTTT
CDR3 protein: CASRSGTELHDTQYF

V gene: TRBV18
J gene: TRBJ1-1
D gene: NA
clone size: NA
CDR3 DNA: TGTGCCAGCTCACCGTTACAGGGGAACACTGAAGCTTTCTTT
CDR3 protein: CASSPLQGNTEAFF

V gene: TRBV4-1
J gene: TRBJ2-1
D gene: NA
clone size: many
CDR3 DNA: TGCGCCAGCAGCCAAGATCCCAACTCCTACAATGAGCAGTTCTTC
CDR3 protein: CASSQDPNSYNEQFF

V gene: TRBV5-1
J gene: TRBJ2-4
D gene: NA
clone size: NA
CDR3 DNA: TGCGCCAGCAGCGCCATCTTCAGGGGCTCCAAAAACATTCAGTACTTC
CDR3 protein: CASSAIFRGSKNIQYF

V gene: TRBV5-1
J gene: TRBJ2-5
D gene: TRBD2
clone size: NA
CDR3 DNA: TGCGCCAGCAGCTTGACTAGCGGGGGCATGGAGACCCAGTACTTC
CDR3 protein: CASSLTSGGMETQYF

V gene: TRBV5-1
J gene: TRBJ2-3
D gene: TRBD2
clone size: many
CDR3 DNA: TGCGCCAGCAGCTTACTAGCGGGGGGCACAGATACGCAGTATTTT
CDR3 protein: CASSLLAGGTDTQYF

V gene: TRBV4-1
J gene: TRBJ2-3
D gene: TRBD2
clone size: few
CDR3 DNA: TGCGCCAGCAGCCAAGTAAAACTCGGGGGGGCCGGAGATACGCAGTATTTT
CDR3 protein: CASSQVKLGGAGDTQYF

V gene: TRBV29-1
J gene: TRBJ1-2
D gene: NA
clone size: few
CDR3 DNA: TGCAGCGTTTCAGGGAACTATGGCTACACCTTC
CDR3 protein: CSVSGNYGYTF

V gene: TRBV7-2
J gene: TRBJ1-5
D gene: TRBD1
clone size: few
CDR3 DNA: TGTGCCAGCAGCGGACAGGGGGCGGCGAGCAATCAGCCCCAGCATTTT
CDR3 protein: CASSGQGAASNQPQHF

V gene: TRBV7-2
J gene: TRBJ2-1
D gene: TRBD2
clone size: few
CDR3 DNA: TGTGCCAGCAGCTTCCGGCGGGGGGTCTACAATGAGCAGTTCTTC
CDR3 protein: CASSFRRGVYNEQFF

V gene: TRBV18
J gene: TRBJ2-5
D gene: NA
clone size: few
CDR3 DNA: TGTGCCAGCTCACCACCTAATCTAGGCGGGGAGACCCAGTACTTC
CDR3 protein: CASSPPNLGGETQYF

V gene: TRBV14
J gene: TRBJ1-1
D gene: NA
clone size: NA
CDR3 DNA: TGTGCCAGCAGCCAAGCGAAGTACAACCCGAACACTGAAGCTTTCTTT
CDR3 protein: CASSQAKYNPNTEAFF

V gene: TRBV11-1
J gene: TRBJ2-6
D gene: NA
clone size: few
CDR3 DNA: TGTGCCAGCAGCTTAGGCGGGGCCTCTGGGGCCAACGTCCTGACTTTC
CDR3 protein: CASSLGGASGANVLTF

V gene: TRBV7-2
J gene: TRBJ1-2
D gene: NA
clone size: few
CDR3 DNA: TGTGCCAGCAGCGCCGGGGTGGATGGCTACACCTTC
CDR3 protein: CASSAGVDGYTF

V gene: TRBV11-2
J gene: TRBJ2-7
D gene: TRBD1
clone size: few
CDR3 DNA: TGTGCCAGCAGCCTGCCGGGACAGCGCACCTACGAGCAGTACTTC
CDR3 protein: CASSLPGQRTYEQYF

V gene: TRBV20-1
J gene: TRBJ2-1
D gene: TRBD2
clone size: NA
CDR3 DNA: TGCAGTGCTTCCTCCCCTCTTCAGCGGGGGGCCTTACTTGCTAGCTCCTACAATGAGCAGTTCTTC
CDR3 protein: CSASSPLQRGALLASSYNEQFF

V gene: TRBV10-3
J gene: TRBJ2-3
D gene: NA
clone size: few
CDR3 DNA: TGTGCCATCAGTGGGGGAGTAGGAGATACGCAGTATTTT
CDR3 protein: CAISGGVGDTQYF